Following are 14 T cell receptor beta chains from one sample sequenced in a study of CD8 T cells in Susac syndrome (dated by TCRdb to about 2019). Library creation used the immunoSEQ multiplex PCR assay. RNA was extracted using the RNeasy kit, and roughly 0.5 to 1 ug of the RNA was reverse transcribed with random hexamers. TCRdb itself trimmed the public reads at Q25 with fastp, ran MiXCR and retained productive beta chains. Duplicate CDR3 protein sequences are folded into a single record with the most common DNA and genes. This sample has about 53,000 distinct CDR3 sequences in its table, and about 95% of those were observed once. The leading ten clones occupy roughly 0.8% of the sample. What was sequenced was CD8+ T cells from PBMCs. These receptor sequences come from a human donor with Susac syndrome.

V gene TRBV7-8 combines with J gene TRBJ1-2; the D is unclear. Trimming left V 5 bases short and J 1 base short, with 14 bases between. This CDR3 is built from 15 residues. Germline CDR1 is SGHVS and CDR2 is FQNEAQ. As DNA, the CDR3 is TGTGCCAGCAGCATCTGGAGGGAGATTAACTATGGCTACACCTTC. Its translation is CASSIWREINYGYTF.

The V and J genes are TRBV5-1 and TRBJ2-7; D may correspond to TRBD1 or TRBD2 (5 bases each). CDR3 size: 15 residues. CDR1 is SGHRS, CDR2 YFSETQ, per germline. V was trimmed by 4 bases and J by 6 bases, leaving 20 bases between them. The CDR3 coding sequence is TGCGCCAGCAGCAAGATTGGGGACGGCATCGGCGAGCAGTACTTC. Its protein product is CASSKIGDGIGEQYF.

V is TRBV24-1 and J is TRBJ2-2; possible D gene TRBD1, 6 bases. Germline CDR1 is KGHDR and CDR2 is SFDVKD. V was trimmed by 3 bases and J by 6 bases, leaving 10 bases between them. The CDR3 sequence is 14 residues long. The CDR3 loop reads CATSDGQNAGELFF. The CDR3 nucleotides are TGTGCCACCAGTGATGGACAGAATGCCGGGGAGCTGTTTTTT.

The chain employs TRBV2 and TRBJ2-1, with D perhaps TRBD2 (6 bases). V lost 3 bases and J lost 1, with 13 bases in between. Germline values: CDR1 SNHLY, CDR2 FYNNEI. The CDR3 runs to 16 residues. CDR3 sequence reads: CASSEAVRGSYNEQFF. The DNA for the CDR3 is TGTGCCAGCAGTGAGGCCGTTCGGGGGTCCTACAATGAGCAGTTCTTC.

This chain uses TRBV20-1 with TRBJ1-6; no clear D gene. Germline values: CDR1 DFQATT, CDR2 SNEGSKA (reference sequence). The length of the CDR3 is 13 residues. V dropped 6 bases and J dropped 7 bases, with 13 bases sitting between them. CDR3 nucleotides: TGCAGTGCAAGAAGGGCCGAGAATTCACCCCTCCACTTT. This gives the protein CSARRAENSPLHF.

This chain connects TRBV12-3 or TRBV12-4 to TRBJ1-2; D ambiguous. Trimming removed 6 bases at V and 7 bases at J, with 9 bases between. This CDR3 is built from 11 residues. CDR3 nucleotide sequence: TGTGCCAGCAGCCAGATGCGTGGCTACACCTTC. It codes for CASSQMRGYTF.

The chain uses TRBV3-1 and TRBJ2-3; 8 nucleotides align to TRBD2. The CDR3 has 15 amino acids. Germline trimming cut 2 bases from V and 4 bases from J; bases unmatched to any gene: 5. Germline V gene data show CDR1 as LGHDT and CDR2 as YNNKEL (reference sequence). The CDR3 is CASSQSGGSADTQYF. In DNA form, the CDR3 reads TGTGCCAGCAGCCAATCGGGGGGGTCCGCAGATACGCAGTATTTT.

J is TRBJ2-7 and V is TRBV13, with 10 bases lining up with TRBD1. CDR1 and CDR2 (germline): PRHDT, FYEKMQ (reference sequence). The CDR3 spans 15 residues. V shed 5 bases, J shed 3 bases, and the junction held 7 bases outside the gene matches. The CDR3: CASSIPGQGNYEQYF. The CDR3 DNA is TGTGCCAGCAGCATACCGGGACAGGGGAACTACGAGCAGTACTTC.

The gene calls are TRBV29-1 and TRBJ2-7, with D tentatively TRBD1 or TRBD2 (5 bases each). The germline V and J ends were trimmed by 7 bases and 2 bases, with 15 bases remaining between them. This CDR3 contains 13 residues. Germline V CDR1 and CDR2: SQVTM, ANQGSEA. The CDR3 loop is CSGDGGRAYEQYF. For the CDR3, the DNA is TGCAGCGGGGACGGTGGCAGGGCCTACGAGCAGTACTTC.

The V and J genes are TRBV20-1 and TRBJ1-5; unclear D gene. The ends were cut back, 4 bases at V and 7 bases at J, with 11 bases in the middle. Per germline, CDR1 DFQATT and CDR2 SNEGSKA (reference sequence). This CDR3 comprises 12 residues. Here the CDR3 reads CSATRTGQPQHF. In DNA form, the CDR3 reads TGCAGTGCTACCAGGACTGGCCAGCCCCAGCATTTT.

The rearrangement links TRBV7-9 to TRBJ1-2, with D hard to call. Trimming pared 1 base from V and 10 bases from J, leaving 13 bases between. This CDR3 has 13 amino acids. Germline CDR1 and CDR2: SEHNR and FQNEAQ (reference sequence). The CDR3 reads CASSLGGFRTYTF. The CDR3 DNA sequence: TGTGCCAGCAGCTTAGGTGGATTCCGTACCTACACCTTC.

The CDR3 DNA follows: TGTGCCAGCAGCTCGCCCCTAGCGAGAGCAGGAAAAGGATACACCTTC. It translates to CASSSPLARAGKGYTF. The chain combines TRBV11-2 with TRBJ1-2; unclear D gene. The CDR3 extends over 16 amino acids. V gave up 4 bases and J gave up 11 bases, with 26 bases separating them. Per germline, CDR1 SGHAT and CDR2 FQNNGV.

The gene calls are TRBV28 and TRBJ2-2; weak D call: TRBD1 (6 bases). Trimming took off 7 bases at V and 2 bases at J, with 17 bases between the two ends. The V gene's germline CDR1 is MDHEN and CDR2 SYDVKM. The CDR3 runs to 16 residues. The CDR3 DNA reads TGTGCCAGCACCCTCGTGGGCAGGGGTAACACCGGGGAGCTGTTTTTT. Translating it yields CASTLVGRGNTGELFF.

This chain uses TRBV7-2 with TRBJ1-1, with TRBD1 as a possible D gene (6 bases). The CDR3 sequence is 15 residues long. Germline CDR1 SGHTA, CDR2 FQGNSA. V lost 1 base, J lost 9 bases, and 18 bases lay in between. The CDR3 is CASSLGPLQGAQAFF. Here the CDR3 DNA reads TGTGCCAGCAGCTTAGGCCCCTTACAGGGTGCCCAAGCTTTCTTT.